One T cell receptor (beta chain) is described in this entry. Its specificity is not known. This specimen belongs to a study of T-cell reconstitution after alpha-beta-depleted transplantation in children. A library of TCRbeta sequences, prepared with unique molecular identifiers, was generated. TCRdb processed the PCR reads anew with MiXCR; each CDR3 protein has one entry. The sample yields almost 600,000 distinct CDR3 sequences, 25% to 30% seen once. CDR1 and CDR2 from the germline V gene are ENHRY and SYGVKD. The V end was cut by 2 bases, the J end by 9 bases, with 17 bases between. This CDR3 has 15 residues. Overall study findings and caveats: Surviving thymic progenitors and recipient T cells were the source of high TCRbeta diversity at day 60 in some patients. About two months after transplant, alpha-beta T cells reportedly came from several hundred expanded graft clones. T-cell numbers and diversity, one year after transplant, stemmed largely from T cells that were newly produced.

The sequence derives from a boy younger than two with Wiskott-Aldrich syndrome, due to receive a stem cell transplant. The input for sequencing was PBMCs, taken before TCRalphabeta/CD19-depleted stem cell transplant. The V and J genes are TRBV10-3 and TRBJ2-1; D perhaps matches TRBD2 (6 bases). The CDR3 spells CAISEPMTSSGEQFF. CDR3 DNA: TGTGCCATCAGTGAGCCCATGACTAGTAGCGGTGAGCAGTTCTTC.